The clone carrying this T cell receptor beta chain has more than one count but fewer than ten. This specimen belongs to a study of T cells in Graves' hyperthyroidism and ophthalmopathy. Per germline, CDR1 DFQATT and CDR2 SNEGSKA (reference sequence). Losses at the gene ends were 3 bases for V and 4 bases for J; bases not matched to a gene: 16. The CDR3 sequence is 20 residues long. Using RNA transcripts as the source, TCR beta CDR3 regions were amplified. The TCR CDR3 first-round RT-PCR relied on the HTBI primer set. One entry per CDR3 protein results from TCRdb running MiXCR on the multiplex PCR reads. This sample yields a few hundred thousand distinct CDR3 sequences, of which approximately 15% are seen a single time; roughly 14% belongs to the top ten. Absent ophthalmopathy progression within 18 months defined stable Graves' hyperthyroidism.

The sample taken for sequencing was blood. V is TRBV20-1 and J is TRBJ2-3; 16 bases map to TRBD2. The TCR originated in a woman between 40 and 50 years old with Graves' hyperthyroidism. The CDR3 spells CSASSGGTSGRALSADTQYF. The CDR3 region has the DNA TGCAGTGCTAGTTCGGGAGGGACTAGCGGGAGGGCCTTGTCCGCAGATACGCAGTATTTT.